These 20 T cell receptor beta chains share one sample of origin, sequenced in a study of blood T cell repertoires in COVID-19. Clones were sequenced by immunoSEQ multiplex PCR, and TCRdb holds only the in-frame ones, with some missing. The table lists some 91,000 clones, 75% to 95% of them singletons. Sample: peripheral blood. These receptors came from a man aged 60 to 75 with acute or convalescent COVID-19.

This clone came up once. V gene TRBV19 combines with J gene TRBJ1-1; the match to TRBD1 covers 9 bases. This CDR3 contains 16 residues. Looked up from germline, CDR1 is LNHDA and CDR2 is SQIVND (reference sequence). V shed 6 bases, J shed 0 bases, and the junction held 8 bases outside the gene matches. Here the CDR3 DNA reads TGTGCCAGTAGCCCCTTACAGGGGGCCTTGAACACTGAAGCTTTCTTT. It translates to CASSPLQGALNTEAFF. Together with reference TRBV19 and TRBJ1-1, the CDR3 gives the full variable domain: DGGITQSPKYLFRKEGQNVTLSCEQNLNHDAMYWYRQDPGQGLRLIYYSQIVNDFQKGDIAEGYSVSREKKESFPLTVTSAQKNPTAFYLCASSPLQGALNTEAFFGQGTRLTVV.

This chain connects TRBV5-1 to TRBJ2-1, with D unclear. The CDR3 length is 16 residues. The V gene's germline CDR1 is SGHRS and CDR2 YFSETQ. Trimming cost V 4 bases and J 0 bases, with 14 bases left between them. The CDR3 region is CASSANGWSSYNEQFF. CDR3 coding DNA: TGCGCCAGCAGCGCAAACGGATGGAGCTCCTACAATGAGCAGTTCTTC. The whole variable domain, remainder taken from reference TRBV5-1 and TRBJ2-1, is KAGVTQTPRYLIKTRGQQVTLSCSPISGHRSVSWYQQTPGQGLQFLFEYFSETQRNKGNFPGRFSGRQFSNSRSEMNVSTLELGDSALYLCASSANGWSSYNEQFFGPGTRLTVL.

J is TRBJ1-2 and V is TRBV3-1 (or the pseudogene TRBV3-2); maybe TRBD1 (6 bases). CDR1 is LGHDT and CDR2 is YNNKEL in the germline V gene (reference sequence). Trimming removed 0 bases from V and 5 bases from J, with 16 bases in between. The CDR3 covers 16 residues. The CDR3 loop reads CASSQDGGARGYGYTF. As DNA, the CDR3 is TGTGCCAGCAGCCAAGATGGGGGGGCGAGGGGATATGGCTACACCTTC.

This chain uses TRBV19 with TRBJ1-2; D remains ambiguous. The CDR3 contains 15 residues. V gave up 5 bases and J gave up 8 bases, with 21 bases separating them. CDR1 and CDR2 from the germline V gene are LNHDA and SQIVND (reference sequence). The CDR3 region is CASSPKTIYSLGYTF. In DNA form, the CDR3 reads TGTGCCAGTAGTCCGAAGACAATCTATTCTCTCGGCTACACCTTC. Looking up the rest from reference TRBV19 and TRBJ1-2 gives the full variable domain: DGGITQSPKYLFRKEGQNVTLSCEQNLNHDAMYWYRQDPGQGLRLIYYSQIVNDFQKGDIAEGYSVSREKKESFPLTVTSAQKNPTAFYLCASSPKTIYSLGYTFGSGTRLTVV.

V is TRBV3-1 (or the pseudogene TRBV3-2) and J is TRBJ2-1, with 8 nucleotides matching TRBD2. CDR1 LGHDT and CDR2 YNNKEL come from the germline V gene (reference sequence). V gave up 6 bases and J gave up 2 bases; unmatched junction bases: 12. The CDR3 contains 17 residues. The DNA for the CDR3 is TGTGCCAGCAGTCAAAACCCGGGACTAGTAACCTACAATGAGCAGTTCTTC. Amino acids: CASSQNPGLVTYNEQFF.

Only one count was recorded for this clone. The J gene is TRBJ2-5, the V gene TRBV7-8, with 15 nucleotides matching TRBD2. The CDR3 length is 18 residues. V lost 5 bases and J lost 1; bases outside the gene matches: 8. Germline lookup yields CDR1 SGHVS and CDR2 FQNEAQ. CDR3 residues: CASSLGLAGGQSQETQYF. CDR3 in DNA: TGTGCCAGCAGCCTTGGACTAGCGGGGGGGCAGTCCCAAGAGACCCAGTACTTC.

This rearrangement joins TRBV5-6 to TRBJ1-5, with 7 bases fitting TRBD1. Looked up from germline, CDR1 is SGHDT and CDR2 is YYEEEE. This CDR3 comprises 14 residues. With 4 bases clipped from V and 2 bases from J, the junction kept 3 bases outside the gene matches. The CDR3 DNA sequence: TGTGCCAGCAGCAGAGGACAGGGCAATCAGCCCCAGCATTTT. It is translated as CASSRGQGNQPQHF.

V usage is TRBV10-1 and J usage is TRBJ1-1, with D possibly TRBD1 on 5 matching bases. The length of the CDR3 is 14 residues. V lost 6 bases and J 4 bases, leaving 15 bases between the germline ends. Germline CDR1 and CDR2: WNHNN and SYGVQD (reference sequence). DNA for the CDR3: TGCGCCAGCAGCAGGACGGGGGTGAGCACTGAAGCTTTCTTT. It yields the protein CASSRTGVSTEAFF.

V is TRBV2 and J is TRBJ1-5; TRBD1 might be the D (6 bases). The V gene lost 6 bases and the J gene lost 5 bases, with 17 bases spanning the gap. The CDR3 contains 15 residues. Germline CDR1 and CDR2: SNHLY and FYNNEI. The CDR3 sequence: CASSSEGGGDQPQHF. CDR3 in DNA: TGTGCCAGCAGCTCGGAGGGGGGAGGGGATCAGCCCCAGCATTTT.

This CDR3 is CASSLAAGSSEKLFF. DNA of the CDR3: TGTGCCAGCAGCTTAGCGGCAGGCTCGAGTGAAAAACTGTTTTTT. The V gene is TRBV7-9, the J gene TRBJ1-4; D is ambiguous. The ends were cut back, 0 bases at V and 7 bases at J, with 12 bases in the middle. This CDR3 is 15 amino acids long. Per the germline V gene, CDR1 is SEHNR and CDR2 is FQNEAQ (reference sequence).

V usage is TRBV2 and J usage is TRBJ1-1; the D is unclear. Looked up from germline, CDR1 is SNHLY and CDR2 is FYNNEI. This CDR3 has 14 residues. V was trimmed by 4 bases and J by 1 base, leaving 10 bases between them. The CDR3 spells CASSVMRQNTEAFF. The CDR3 nucleotides read TGTGCCAGCAGTGTGATGAGGCAGAACACTGAAGCTTTCTTT.

The rearrangement joins TRBV7-2 to TRBJ1-4; no reliable D call. V was cut by 5 bases and J by 0 bases, with 10 bases left in between. Germline assignment: CDR1 SGHTA and CDR2 FQGNSA. This CDR3 comprises 15 residues. The DNA of the CDR3 is TGTGCCAGCAGCGCGCAGGCTGCAACTAATGAAAAACTGTTTTTT. It specifies CASSAQAATNEKLFF.

The chain employs TRBV5-6 and TRBJ1-2, with D maybe TRBD1 (6 bases). The V gene's germline CDR1 is SGHDT and CDR2 YYEEEE. V gave up 4 bases and J gave up 4 bases, with 14 bases separating them. CDR3 length: 14 residues. The CDR3 spells CASSPTGFPYGYTF. CDR3 coding DNA: TGTGCCAGCAGCCCGACAGGATTTCCCTATGGCTACACCTTC.

This chain uses TRBV12-3 or TRBV12-4 with TRBJ2-7; D ambiguous. The CDR3 length is 11 residues. Trimming took 6 bases from V and 2 from J, leaving 5 bases between them. CDR3 DNA sequence: TGTGCCAGCAGACGGGCCTACGAGCAGTACTTC. Translated: CASRRAYEQYF.

CDR3: CASSPPKGGGYTF. As DNA, the CDR3 is TGTGCCAGCAGTCCTCCTAAGGGAGGTGGCTACACCTTC. The J gene is TRBJ1-2, the V gene TRBV6-5; D is unclear. V lost 5 bases and J 7 bases, leaving 14 bases between the germline ends. The CDR3 extends over 13 amino acids. Germline lookup yields CDR1 MNHEY and CDR2 SVGAGI.

The chain recombines TRBV5-1 with TRBJ2-2; TRBD1 matches 7 bases. With 4 bases clipped from V and 3 bases from J, the junction kept 3 bases outside the gene matches. This CDR3 is 14 amino acids long. Germline CDR1 and CDR2: SGHRS and YFSETQ. The DNA of the CDR3 is TGCGCCAGCAGCCCCACAGGGGACACCGGGGAGCTGTTTTTT. Its protein is CASSPTGDTGELFF. Full variable domain (missing parts from reference TRBV5-1 and TRBJ2-2): KAGVTQTPRYLIKTRGQQVTLSCSPISGHRSVSWYQQTPGQGLQFLFEYFSETQRNKGNFPGRFSGRQFSNSRSEMNVSTLELGDSALYLCASSPTGDTGELFFGEGSRLTVL.

This chain links TRBV10-3 with TRBJ1-4, with a tentative D call TRBD1 (5 bases). CDR1 and CDR2 from the germline V gene are ENHRY and SYGVKD. Trimming removed 8 bases at V and 5 bases at J, with 9 bases between. The CDR3 extends over 12 amino acids. DNA for the CDR3: TGTGCCATCGGACACCACAATGAAAAACTGTTTTTT. Amino acids: CAIGHHNEKLFF.

V is TRBV4-1 and J is TRBJ1-3; unclear D gene. Per the germline V gene, CDR1 is MGHRA and CDR2 is YSYEKL. CDR3 size: 16 residues. Trimming shortened V by 3 bases and J by 4 bases, and 16 bases separated the two germline ends. The CDR3 here is CASSHPGREPGNTIYF. The CDR3 nucleotides read TGCGCCAGCAGCCATCCCGGTAGAGAGCCCGGAAACACCATATATTTT.

The V and J genes are TRBV29-1 and TRBJ1-2, with 11 bases identical to TRBD1. Germline CDR1 SQVTM, CDR2 ANQGSEA. The CDR3 runs 13 residues. J lost 5 bases, V lost 7 bases, and 6 bases had no gene match. The CDR3 DNA follows: TGCAGCGGAGGGACAGGGGGTCTATATGGCTACACCTTC. Amino acid sequence: CSGGTGGLYGYTF.

This chain connects TRBV7-6 to TRBJ2-1; maybe TRBD1 (6 bases). Trimming removed 5 bases at V and 6 bases at J, with 20 bases between. Germline V gene data show CDR1 as SGHVS and CDR2 as FNYEAQ. The CDR3 runs 16 residues. The CDR3 sequence is CASSAGQSLSPNEQFF. CDR3 sequence (DNA): TGTGCCAGCAGCGCCGGACAGTCCTTATCCCCCAATGAGCAGTTCTTC.